The present T cell receptor beta chain was sequenced within a study of blood T cell repertoires in COVID-19. Profiling relied on immunoSEQ multiplex PCR, and the TCRdb table lists in-frame clones only, not all of them. The sample comprises about 500,000 clones, roughly 87% of which are singletons, and around 0.64% rests with the top ten. This TCR derives from a woman aged 18-29 years who had recovered from COVID-19. Source material: PBMCs or T cells enriched from blood (not recorded which).

The DNA of the CDR3 is TGTGCCATCAGTGAGACAAGGACAGGGAAGCCGAGCAATCAGCCCCAGCATTTT. Translating gives CAISETRTGKPSNQPQHF. The rearrangement links TRBV10-3 to TRBJ1-5, with 8 bases lining up with TRBD1. The CDR3 is 18 residues long. V shed 2 bases, J shed 1 base, and the junction held 10 bases outside the gene matches. Germline assignment: CDR1 ENHRY and CDR2 SYGVKD.